A single sample is the source of the 12 T cell receptor beta chains below, sequenced in a study of Graves' ophthalmopathy and Graves' hyperthyroidism. The authors amplified TCR beta CDR3 regions from RNA transcripts. An initial RT-PCR round employing HTBI primers preceded a second-round multiplex PCR. TCRdb re-analysed the multiplex PCR reads in MiXCR, keeping a single row per CDR3 protein. This table has about 740,000 distinct CDR3 sequences, 35% to 50% appearing once. The sample comprised peripheral blood. These TCRs come from an adult man with Graves' ophthalmopathy.

This chain joins TRBV29-1 and TRBJ2-7; 8 bases map to TRBD2. Trimming removed 5 bases from V and 3 bases from J; junction bases left unmatched: 3. There are 12 residues in the CDR3. Germline CDR1 reads SQVTM; CDR2 reads ANQGSEA. The CDR3 nucleotides read TGCAGCGTTAACGCGGGAGGCTACGAGCAGTACTTC. It encodes CSVNAGGYEQYF.

The chain is built from TRBV20-1 and TRBJ1-1; 7 nucleotides match TRBD1. Looked up from germline, CDR1 is DFQATT and CDR2 is SNEGSKA (reference sequence). V lost 5 bases, J lost 5 bases, and 11 bases stayed unmatched. There are 14 residues in the CDR3. The CDR3 sequence is CSARGSGGRTEAFF. For the CDR3, the DNA is TGCAGTGCTCGTGGATCAGGGGGGAGGACTGAAGCTTTCTTT.

This clonotype was counted many times. The genes are TRBV9 and TRBJ1-4; D possibly corresponds to TRBD1 (5 bases). Per germline, CDR1 SGDLS and CDR2 YYNGEE. Trimming shortened V by 0 bases and J by 7 bases, and 7 bases separated the two germline ends. The CDR3 length is 13 residues. Here the CDR3 reads CASSVEGSEKLFF. In DNA, the CDR3 is TGTGCCAGCAGCGTAGAGGGGAGTGAAAAACTGTTTTTT.

This chain links TRBV29-1 with TRBJ2-7; TRBD2 matches 8 bases. From germline, CDR1 is SQVTM and CDR2 ANQGSEA. V was pared by 2 bases and J by 5 bases, with 5 bases of the junction left unmatched. This CDR3 has 13 amino acids. For the CDR3, the DNA is TGCAGCGTTGAACTCGGGAGGGGTAACGAGCAGTACTTC. Translation gives CSVELGRGNEQYF.

Details on this clonotype: A read error may be the cause here, since a much bigger clone is one base away. V gene TRBV5-6 combines with J gene TRBJ1-5, with a weak D call TRBD1 (6 bases). The CDR3 spans 14 residues. Germline CDR1 and CDR2: SGHDT and YYEEEE. The CDR3, as DNA: TGTGCCAGTACATCGAGCAGGGGCAATCAGTCCCAGCATTTT. Protein: CASTSSRGNQSQHF.

The chain couples TRBV29-1 to TRBJ1-2; D gene ambiguous. This CDR3 region has 12 residues. V lost 8 bases and J 0 bases, leaving 10 bases between the germline ends. CDR1 is SQVTM and CDR2 is ANQGSEA in the germline V gene. The DNA for the CDR3 is TGCAGCTTAGCCTCGTCTAACTATGGCTACACCTTC. Residues: CSLASSNYGYTF.

The chain has TRBV4-2 and TRBJ1-4; tentatively, D is TRBD1 (5 bases). Germline V gives CDR1 LGHNA, CDR2 YNFKEQ. This CDR3 is 14 amino acids long. V was trimmed by 1 base and J by 8 bases, leaving 11 bases between them. DNA for the CDR3: TGTGCCAGCAGCCAAGTGTCTGGGACCGAAAAACTGTTTTTT. It encodes CASSQVSGTEKLFF.

The rearrangement links TRBV2 to TRBJ2-5; 10 bases line up with TRBD1. This CDR3 contains 14 residues. Unmatched junction bases numbered 6, after V lost 7 bases and J lost 4 bases. Per the germline V gene, CDR1 is SNHLY and CDR2 is FYNNEI. The CDR3 sequence: CASTPDRGAETQYF. DNA for the CDR3: TGTGCCAGCACCCCGGACAGGGGGGCAGAGACCCAGTACTTC.

The V gene is TRBV6-5, the J gene TRBJ2-6, with D possibly being TRBD1 or TRBD2 (5 bases each). The germline gives CDR1 MNHEY, CDR2 SVGAGI. This CDR3 has 17 residues. V was clipped by 8 bases and J by 0 bases, with 17 bases between them. CDR3 loop: CASVRGASGSGANVLTF. The CDR3 DNA is TGTGCCAGCGTTCGGGGCGCATCAGGCTCTGGGGCCAACGTCCTGACTTTC.

Worth noting for this clonotype: Just one base apart from a much larger clone, this may be a read error. The V gene is TRBV19, the J gene TRBJ2-7; D may be TRBD1 (6 bases). V lost 6 bases, J lost 6 bases, and 18 bases lay in between. Per germline, CDR1 LNHDA and CDR2 SQIVND (reference sequence). CDR3 length: 14 residues. The CDR3: CASSWGSQGLEQYF. The CDR3 bases are TGTGCCAGTAGCTGGGGCAGCCAGGGGCTCGAGCAGTACTTC.

This clonotype appeared many times. The genes are TRBV5-1 and TRBJ2-2; D gene uncertain. This CDR3 spans 11 amino acids. The ends were cut back, 3 bases at V and 8 bases at J, with 5 bases in the middle. Germline CDR1 is SGHRS and CDR2 is YFSETQ. The CDR3 bases are TGCGCCAGCAGCTCGTTGGGGGAGCTGTTTTTT. Amino acid sequence: CASSSLGELFF.

The chain carries TRBV27 and TRBJ2-5; 7 nucleotides line up with TRBD2. The V and J ends lost 6 bases and 4 bases, in that order; junction bases with no gene match: 5. Looked up from germline, CDR1 is MNHEY and CDR2 is SMNVEV (reference sequence). The CDR3 totals 13 residues. CDR3 sequence reads: CASSKREGETQYF. For the CDR3, the DNA is TGTGCCAGCAGCAAGCGGGAAGGAGAGACCCAGTACTTC.